These T cell receptor beta chains were read from a single sample in a study of shared clonotypes between healthy human individuals. Sequencing was performed with immunoSEQ multiplex PCR; in TCRdb, only in-frame clones are kept and a portion is missing. Of some 1,100,000 clones listed, about 80% are singletons. Sequenced sample: memory CD4+ T cells from PBMCs. The receptors come from a man aged 18 to 30 in good health. Some clones in this sample may be carry-over from other donors' samples. Both conserved end residues are part of each CDR3. The order of the fields is V gene, J gene, clone size, D gene, CDR3 DNA, CDR3 protein. The D gene is left open where the match is weak. Size values are once, few and many counts, or a class for expanded clones, and some rows have none.

>TRBV29-1|TRBJ2-7|NA|TRBD1
TGCAGCGTTGAAGATCAGGGGGCCGAGCAGTACTTC
CSVEDQGAEQYF
>TRBV18|TRBJ1-3|NA|NA
TGTGCCAGCTCACCACCGATAGGGCTTATCTCTGGAAACACCATATATTTT
CASSPPIGLISGNTIYF
>TRBV28|TRBJ1-3|once|NA
TGTGCCAGCATCGGGACATCAGGAAACACCATACATTTT
CASIGTSGNTIHF
>TRBV18|TRBJ1-2|few|NA
TGTGCCAGCTCACCATCCACAGGGATTAACTATGGCTACACCTTC
CASSPSTGINYGYTF
>TRBV5-5|TRBJ2-5|NA|NA
TGTGCCAGCAGCTTGGTAGAGGAGACCCAGTACTTC
CASSLVEETQYF
>TRBV7-9|TRBJ2-2|NA|TRBD1
TGTGCCAGCAGCTTAAGACAGGGGGTGATGAACACCGGGGAGCTGTTTTTT
CASSLRQGVMNTGELFF
>TRBV7-8|TRBJ2-7|NA|TRBD2
TGTGCCAGCAGCGCCGGGACTAGCGGTTACGAGCAGTACTTC
CASSAGTSGYEQYF
>TRBV6-6|TRBJ1-3|NA|NA
TGTGCCAGCAGCGCATTATCCTCTGGAAACACCATATATTTT
CASSALSSGNTIYF
>TRBV28|TRBJ1-5|NA|NA
TGTGCCAGCAGCCTAAGGACGGGGCAGCCCCAGCATTTT
CASSLRTGQPQHF
>TRBV19|TRBJ2-1|once|TRBD2
TGTGCCAGTAGAAGCGGGGGCTCCTACAATGAGCAGTTCTTC
CASRSGGSYNEQFF
>TRBV5-1|TRBJ2-7|NA|NA
TGCGCCAGCAGCTTGGTGGGCTACGAGCAGTACTTC
CASSLVGYEQYF
>TRBV9|TRBJ2-1|NA|NA
TGTGCCAGCAGCGTAGGGGGTACCTACAATGAGCAGTTCTTC
CASSVGGTYNEQFF
>TRBV5-5|TRBJ1-4|once|NA
TGTGCCAGCAGCCCCGGGACAAACAATGAAAAACTGTTTTTT
CASSPGTNNEKLFF
>TRBV7-9|TRBJ2-4|NA|NA
TGTGCCAGCAGCTTAGATATCATTCAGTACTTC
CASSLDIIQYF
>TRBV19|TRBJ1-5|NA|NA
TGTGCCAGTAGTCCTTTGAGGACGCTAGGGGGTGGCAATCAGCCCCAGCATTTT
CASSPLRTLGGGNQPQHF
>TRBV18|TRBJ2-7|NA|NA
TGTGCCAGCTCGGTGGTCCCCTACGAGCAGTACTTC
CASSVVPYEQYF
>TRBV28|TRBJ2-4|once|NA
TGTGCCAGCAGGTCTTGGGAGGGGGAAGCCAAAAACATTCAGTACTTC
CASRSWEGEAKNIQYF
>TRBV6-5|TRBJ1-4|NA|NA
TGTGCCAGCAGTCCTGGGTCGACTTTTGGGGAAAAACTGTTTTTT
CASSPGSTFGEKLFF
>TRBV28|TRBJ2-7|NA|NA
TGTGCCAGCAGTTTAGAAGGTTACGAGCAGTACTTC
CASSLEGYEQYF
>TRBV7-9|TRBJ2-7|NA|NA
TGTGCCAGCAGCTTAGGGTCCTACGAGCAGTACTTC
CASSLGSYEQYF
>TRBV7-8|TRBJ2-5|NA|NA
TGTGCCAGCAGCTTAGCGACTAATCAAGAGACCCAGTACTTC
CASSLATNQETQYF
>TRBV30|TRBJ1-4|NA|NA
TGTGCCTGGAGCCGCGGGTCGCCTGAAAAACTGTTTTTT
CAWSRGSPEKLFF
>TRBV4-3|TRBJ1-1|NA|NA
TGCGCCAGCAGCCAAGAAGGAGAGACGAACACTGAAGCTTTCTTT
CASSQEGETNTEAFF
>TRBV29-1|TRBJ2-3|NA|NA
TGCAGCGTTCTTAACACTCGACAAGATACGCAGTATTTT
CSVLNTRQDTQYF
>TRBV5-3|TRBJ1-5|NA|NA
TGTGCCAGAAGCCGGGGACGATATAGCAATCAGCCCCAGCATTTT
CARSRGRYSNQPQHF
>TRBV30|TRBJ2-2|once|TRBD1
TGTGCCTGGGGGACAGGGGGTATGAATGGCGGGGAGCTGTTTTTT
CAWGTGGMNGGELFF
>TRBV5-1|TRBJ2-1|NA|TRBD2
TGCGCCAGCAGCGCCCTGACTAGCGGGGGGTACAATGAGCAGTTCTTC
CASSALTSGGYNEQFF
>TRBV25-1|TRBJ1-1|few|NA
TGTGCCAGCAGTGAATTCAGAAGTCGAGGGGGAAGCACTGAAGCTTTCTTT
CASSEFRSRGGSTEAFF
>TRBV19|TRBJ2-2|NA|NA
TGTGCCACCTGTGGGGCAGCGAACACCGGGGAGCTGTTTTTT
CATCGAANTGELFF
>TRBV19|TRBJ2-7|NA|NA
TGTGCCAGTAGTATAGCGTCGTGGACACTAGAGCAGTACTTC
CASSIASWTLEQYF
>TRBV7-9|TRBJ2-7|NA|NA
TGTGCCAGCAGCTTTGCCGGGGAGAGCTCCTACGAGCAGTACTTC
CASSFAGESSYEQYF
>TRBV5-6|TRBJ1-3|once|NA
TGTGCCAGCAGCCCCCTCGGAGGCCTCTCTGGAAACACCATATATTTT
CASSPLGGLSGNTIYF
>TRBV23-1|TRBJ2-7|few|NA
TGCGCCAGCAGTCAACTTTTGTCAGGGGGCCGTCGGGAGGAATCCGAGCAGTACTTC
CASSQLLSGGRREESEQYF
>TRBV4-1|TRBJ1-4|few|NA
TGCGCCAGCAGCCGGGATGGTTTGGGACGGAAATTT
CASSRDGLGRKF
>TRBV19|TRBJ2-2|NA|TRBD2
TGTGCCAGTAGTTCGGGACTACCTGGCACCGGGGAGCTGTTTTTT
CASSSGLPGTGELFF
>TRBV28|TRBJ2-7|NA|TRBD1
TGTGCCAGCAGCGTGACAGGGTTCGAGCAGTACTTC
CASSVTGFEQYF